The 17 T cell receptor beta chains listed next were all sequenced from one sample in a study of cytomegalovirus exposure and HLA in healthy donors. In the PCR, 60 Vbeta and 13 Jbeta primers were used. Data came from immunoSEQ multiplex PCR; TCRdb stores just in-frame clones and leaves some out. The repertoire consists of about 110,000 clones, with around 86% occurring once and the leading ten covering 1.5% to 2%. Input material: PBMCs. Every receptor here comes from a man in his forties in good health and CMV-seronegative.

The V and J genes are TRBV27 and TRBJ2-3; the match to TRBD2 covers 10 bases. The V gene end was trimmed by 7 bases and the J gene end by 5 bases; junction bases not matched to a gene: 6. The germline gives CDR1 MNHEY, CDR2 SMNVEV (reference sequence). This CDR3 is built from 14 residues. This CDR3 reads CASKLAGARDTQYF. The CDR3 DNA sequence: TGTGCCAGCAAGCTAGCGGGGGCCAGAGATACGCAGTATTTT.

The chain links TRBV9 to TRBJ2-1, with D possibly matching TRBD2 (6 bases). V was pared by 1 base and J by 4 bases, with 12 bases between. CDR3 length: 15 residues. Germline assignment: CDR1 SGDLS and CDR2 YYNGEE. CDR3 nucleotides: TGTGCCAGCAGCGTATCCGGGGACTCGTACAATGAGCAGTTCTTC. Its protein is CASSVSGDSYNEQFF.

The chain couples TRBV5-1 to TRBJ1-2, with 11 bases identical to TRBD1. The V segment lost 4 bases and the J segment 6 bases; nucleotides outside the gene matches: 5. Germline values: CDR1 SGHRS, CDR2 YFSETQ. This CDR3 spans 14 amino acids. CDR3 region: CASSPDRGRNGYTF. CDR3 DNA: TGCGCCAGCAGCCCGGACAGGGGGCGAAATGGCTACACCTTC.

The genes are TRBV5-1 and TRBJ1-6; a weak D match, TRBD1 (5 bases). This CDR3 has 16 residues. CDR1 and CDR2 from the germline V gene are SGHRS and YFSETQ. Trimming removed 2 bases at V and 6 bases at J, with 15 bases between. The CDR3 sequence is CASSFNTREGNSPLHF. DNA for the CDR3: TGCGCCAGCAGCTTTAATACCAGGGAGGGTAATTCACCCCTCCACTTT.

The V and J genes are TRBV5-4 and TRBJ1-4; D possibly corresponds to TRBD1 (6 bases). Deletions cut 3 bases from V and 6 bases from J, with 15 bases between. CDR1 and CDR2 from the germline V gene are SGHNT and YYREEE (reference sequence). The CDR3 has 15 residues. DNA for the CDR3: TGTGCCAGCAGCTCGTCTGGGGGCTGGGATGAAAAACTGTTTTTT. It encodes CASSSSGGWDEKLFF.

This sequence joins TRBV2 and TRBJ2-5; perhaps TRBD2 as D (6 bases). V lost 0 bases, J lost 7 bases, and 18 bases lay in between. Germline values: CDR1 SNHLY, CDR2 FYNNEI. This CDR3 region has 16 residues. The CDR3 sequence is CASSEAVGTGLGTQYF. CDR3 coding DNA: TGTGCCAGCAGTGAAGCGGTGGGGACTGGTCTAGGGACCCAGTACTTC. Based on the CDR3 plus reference TRBV2 and TRBJ2-5, the full variable domain is EPEVTQTPSHQVTQMGQEVILRCVPISNHLYFYWYRQILGQKVEFLVSFYNNEISEKSEIFDDQFSVERPDGSNFTLKIRSTKLEDSAMYFCASSEAVGTGLGTQYFGPGTRLLVL.

This clone was observed a handful of times. The chain links TRBV4-2 to TRBJ1-1; perhaps TRBD1 as D (6 bases). V gave up 2 bases and J gave up 5 bases, with 9 bases separating them. CDR1 is LGHNA and CDR2 is YNFKEQ in the germline V gene. This CDR3 spans 13 amino acids. In DNA form, the CDR3 reads TGTGCCAGCAGCCAAAAAAGGGGGACTGAAGCTTTCTTT. Translation gives CASSQKRGTEAFF.

The chain recombines TRBV15 with TRBJ1-2, with 8 bases identical to TRBD1. This CDR3 region has 14 residues. Trimming took 2 bases from V and 10 from J; bases not matched to a gene: 9. Germline-derived CDR1 and CDR2 are LNHNV and YYDKDF (reference sequence). In DNA, the CDR3 is TGTGCCACCAGCAGATCCGGACAGGGTCAGATCTACACCTTC. Amino acid sequence: CATSRSGQGQIYTF.

V usage is TRBV27 and J usage is TRBJ2-1; D remains ambiguous. The germline V gene has CDR1 MNHEY and CDR2 SMNVEV (reference sequence). The CDR3 sequence is 13 residues long. V lost 3 bases, J lost 5 bases, and 8 bases lay in between. The CDR3 sequence is CASSFPPNNEQFF. The CDR3 DNA sequence: TGTGCCAGCAGTTTTCCCCCTAACAATGAGCAGTTCTTC.

CDR3 loop: CASSPGVGAYYGYTF. The CDR3 coding sequence is TGTGCCAGCAGCCCCGGTGTAGGGGCTTACTATGGCTACACCTTC. The chain has TRBV27 and TRBJ1-2; a weak D match, TRBD1 (5 bases). The germline V and J ends were trimmed by 6 bases and 3 bases, with 17 bases remaining between them. CDR3 length equals 15 residues. The germline gives CDR1 MNHEY, CDR2 SMNVEV (reference sequence).

This chain's CDR3 is CSVRQGGENTEAFF. CDR3 DNA: TGCAGCGTACGACAGGGAGGAGAGAACACTGAAGCTTTCTTT. This chain joins TRBV29-1 and TRBJ1-1; 7 nucleotides line up with TRBD1. Per the germline V gene, CDR1 is SQVTM and CDR2 is ANQGSEA. The CDR3 extends over 14 amino acids. Losses at the gene ends were 6 bases for V and 1 base for J; bases not matched to a gene: 8.

This chain connects TRBV7-8 to TRBJ2-7; D is ambiguous. The V end lost 5 bases, the J end lost 3 bases, and 5 bases lay between the germline ends. The length of the CDR3 is 11 residues. CDR1 and CDR2 (germline): SGHVS, FQNEAQ. This CDR3 is CASSPSYEQYF. In DNA form, the CDR3 reads TGTGCCAGCAGCCCGAGCTACGAGCAGTACTTC.

V gene TRBV5-1 combines with J gene TRBJ1-2, with TRBD1 as a possible D gene (6 bases). Trimming took 0 bases from V and 8 from J, leaving 17 bases between them. This CDR3 comprises 15 residues. Germline V gene data show CDR1 as SGHRS and CDR2 as YFSETQ. CDR3 sequence (DNA): TGCGCCAGCAGCTTGGCCGAACCTTGGACAGACGGCTACACCTTC. Its protein product is CASSLAEPWTDGYTF.

This sequence joins TRBV5-1 and TRBJ1-1; D is perhaps TRBD1 (6 bases). The CDR3 has 14 amino acids. The ends were cut back, 3 bases at V and 4 bases at J, with 13 bases in the middle. CDR1 is SGHRS, CDR2 YFSETQ, per germline. The CDR3 sequence is CASSSIGGGTEAFF. Written as DNA, the CDR3 is TGCGCCAGCAGCTCCATTGGGGGCGGCACTGAAGCTTTCTTT.

This clone was observed once. V gene TRBV19 combines with J gene TRBJ1-6; 7 nucleotides line up with TRBD1. The CDR3 has 14 residues. Per the germline V gene, CDR1 is LNHDA and CDR2 is SQIVND (reference sequence). V dropped 3 bases and J dropped 11; count of bases not matched to a gene: 7. The CDR3 DNA reads as TGTGCCAGTAGTATGAGCAGGGGGGTGACACCCCTCCACTTT. Protein product: CASSMSRGVTPLHF.

This sequence joins TRBV4-1 and TRBJ2-7; D might be TRBD1 (6 bases). The V and J ends lost 0 bases and 6 bases respectively, with 12 bases between them. CDR1 MGHRA and CDR2 YSYEKL come from the germline V gene. CDR3 length equals 14 residues. The CDR3 region is CASSQDDRWGEQYF. Here the CDR3 DNA reads TGCGCCAGCAGCCAAGATGACAGGTGGGGCGAGCAGTACTTC.

The V and J genes are TRBV6-6 and TRBJ2-5, with unresolved D. The CDR3 totals 15 residues. Germline lookup yields CDR1 MNHNY and CDR2 SVGAGI (reference sequence). Between the trimmed V and J ends, which lost 0 bases and 5 bases, there was a span of 13 bases. CDR3 coding DNA: TGTGCCAGCAGTTACTCCCTACTAAGGCGGGAGACCCAGTACTTC. This translates into CASSYSLLRRETQYF.